What follows describes a single T cell receptor (beta chain). Its antigen is as yet unknown. Looked up from germline, CDR1 is GTSNPN and CDR2 is SVGIG (reference sequence). This CDR3 is 17 amino acids long. Trimming removed 3 bases from V and 3 bases from J; junction bases left unmatched: 7. Sequenced by immunoSEQ multiplex PCR; TCRdb stores in-frame clones only, minus some. The sample lists over 14,000 clones; approximately 78% were seen once. This sample is drawn from a study of T cell repertoires in ileal Crohn's disease. Study-wide results and limits: Sorted CD8 T cells held more high-frequency clones than CD4.

This clonotype originated in an adult with Crohn's disease. This chain uses TRBV30 with TRBJ2-5, with 16 bases identical to TRBD2. What was sequenced was ileal tissue. CDR3 residues: CAWSPGTSGGAKETQYF. CDR3 nucleotides: TGTGCCTGGAGCCCCGGGACTAGCGGGGGGGCTAAAGAGACCCAGTACTTC.